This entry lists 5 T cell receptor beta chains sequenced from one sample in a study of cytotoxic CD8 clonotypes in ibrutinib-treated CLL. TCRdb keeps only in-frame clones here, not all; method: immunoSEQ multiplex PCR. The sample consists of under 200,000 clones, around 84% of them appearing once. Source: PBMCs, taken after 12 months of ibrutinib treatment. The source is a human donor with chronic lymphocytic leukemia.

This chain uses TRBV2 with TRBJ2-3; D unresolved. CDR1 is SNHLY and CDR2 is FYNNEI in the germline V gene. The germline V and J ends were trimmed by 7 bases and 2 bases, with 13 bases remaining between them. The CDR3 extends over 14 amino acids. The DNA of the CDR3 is TGTGCCAGCATAGAAGGACCCCACACAGATACGCAGTATTTT. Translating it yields CASIEGPHTDTQYF.

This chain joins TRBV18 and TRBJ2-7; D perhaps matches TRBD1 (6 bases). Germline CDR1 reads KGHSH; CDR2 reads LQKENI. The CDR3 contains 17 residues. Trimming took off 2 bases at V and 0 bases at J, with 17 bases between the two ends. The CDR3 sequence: CASSPVVFGQTSYEQYF. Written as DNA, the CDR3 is TGTGCCAGCTCACCAGTGGTATTTGGACAGACCTCCTACGAGCAGTACTTC.

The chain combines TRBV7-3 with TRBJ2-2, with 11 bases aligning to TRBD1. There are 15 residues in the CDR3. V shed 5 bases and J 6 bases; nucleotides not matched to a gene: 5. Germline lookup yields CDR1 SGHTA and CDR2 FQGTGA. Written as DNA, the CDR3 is TGTGCCAGCAGCCCGGAGGGACAGGGGGCCGGGGAGCTGTTTTTT. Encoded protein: CASSPEGQGAGELFF. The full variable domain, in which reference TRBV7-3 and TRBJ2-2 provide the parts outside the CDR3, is GAGVSQTPSNKVTEKGKYVELRCDPISGHTALYWYRQSLGQGPEFLIYFQGTGAADDSGLPNDRFFAVRPEGSVSTLKIQRTERGDSAVYLCASSPEGQGAGELFFGEGSRLTVL.

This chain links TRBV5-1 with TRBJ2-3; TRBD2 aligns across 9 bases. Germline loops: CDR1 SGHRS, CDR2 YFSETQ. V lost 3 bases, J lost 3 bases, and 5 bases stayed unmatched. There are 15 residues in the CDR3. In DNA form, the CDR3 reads TGCGCCAGCAGCTCGCCGGGACTAGCTACAGATACGCAGTATTTT. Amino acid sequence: CASSSPGLATDTQYF.

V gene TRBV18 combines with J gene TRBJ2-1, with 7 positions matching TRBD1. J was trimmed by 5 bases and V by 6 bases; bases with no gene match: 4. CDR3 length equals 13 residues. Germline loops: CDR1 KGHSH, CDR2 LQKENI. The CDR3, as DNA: TGTGCCAGCTCCCACGGACAGGACAATGAGCAGTTCTTC. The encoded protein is CASSHGQDNEQFF.